This entry lists 9 T cell receptor beta chains sequenced from one sample in a study of T cell repertoires in ileal Crohn's disease (dated by TCRdb to 2018 to 2020). Receptor libraries were prepared by the immunoSEQ multiplex PCR assay. TCRdb obtained this table from immuneACCESS and retained in-frame rearrangements with V and J assigned. These tables miss some clones; where compared with another copy, unresolved V genes account for less than half of the shortfall, and the remainder is unexplained. The sample table contains about 62,000 clones; only one count was recorded for 85% to 90% of them. The ten biggest clones cover approximately 2% of the sample. The time point label, as the study defines it: neoterminal ileum biopsy at postoperative endoscopy, about 6 months after surgery. Sequencing used ileal tissue. The receptor set was obtained from an adult with Crohn's disease.

This clone was observed once. The chain has TRBV12-5 and TRBJ1-2, with D unresolved. The V and J ends lost 2 bases and 2 bases respectively, with 9 bases between them. The length of the CDR3 is 14 residues. Germline CDR1 reads LGHNT; CDR2 reads FRNRAP. In DNA, the CDR3 is TGTGCTAGTGGTTTGTACAGTCCAAACTATGGCTACACCTTC. It encodes CASGLYSPNYGYTF.

V usage is TRBV7-2 and J usage is TRBJ1-5; TRBD1 might be the D (5 bases). Trimming shortened V by 1 base and J by 1 base, and 17 bases separated the two germline ends. CDR1 and CDR2 (germline): SGHTA, FQGNSA. The CDR3 extends over 18 amino acids. CDR3 protein: CASSLEGVPGLSNQPQHF. CDR3 sequence (DNA): TGTGCCAGCAGCTTAGAGGGCGTTCCGGGACTGAGCAATCAGCCCCAGCATTTT.

The CDR3 DNA follows: TGCAGCGTTGAAGATCTTAGGGACAGCATGAACACTGAAGCTTTCTTT. This sequence encodes CSVEDLRDSMNTEAFF. V gene TRBV29-1 combines with J gene TRBJ1-1; 7 nucleotides line up with TRBD1. With V trimmed by 0 bases and J by 0 bases, 7 bases remained unmatched. Germline assignment: CDR1 SQVTM and CDR2 ANQGSEA. This CDR3 is built from 16 residues.

V and J are TRBV5-4 and TRBJ2-7, with TRBD2 as a possible D gene (6 bases). CDR3 length: 13 amino acids. V was cut by 1 base and J by 3 bases, with 8 bases left in between. Germline assignment: CDR1 SGHNT and CDR2 YYREEE (reference sequence). CDR3 protein: CASSLFSGYEQYF. For the CDR3, the DNA is TGTGCCAGCAGCTTGTTTAGCGGCTACGAGCAGTACTTC.

The chain combines TRBV28 with TRBJ2-3; D is possibly TRBD2 (6 bases). CDR3 length: 15 amino acids. Trimming took 10 bases from V and 0 from J, leaving 17 bases between them. Germline loops: CDR1 MDHEN, CDR2 SYDVKM. CDR3 nucleotides: TGTGCCATCACAACTTCCGGGACTAGCACAGATACGCAGTATTTT. Amino acids: CAITTSGTSTDTQYF.

The chain carries TRBV7-9 and TRBJ2-2, with 9 bases that match TRBD2. From germline, CDR1 is SEHNR and CDR2 FQNEAQ (reference sequence). V was pared by 8 bases and J by 2 bases, with 3 bases of the junction left unmatched. This CDR3 comprises 14 residues. The CDR3 DNA is TGTGCCAGCGAAGCGGGGGGAAACACCGGGGAGCTGTTTTTT. Its translation is CASEAGGNTGELFF.

The chain employs TRBV20-1 and TRBJ2-3, with D unresolved. V was pared by 3 bases and J by 2 bases, with 3 bases between. Germline loops: CDR1 DFQATT, CDR2 SNEGSKA (reference sequence). CDR3 length equals 11 residues. CDR3: CSASFTDTQYF. The CDR3 nucleotides read TGCAGTGCTAGCTTCACAGATACGCAGTATTTT.

The J gene is TRBJ1-2, the V gene TRBV9, with 11 bases aligning to TRBD1. Germline loops: CDR1 SGDLS, CDR2 YYNGEE. V dropped 2 bases and J dropped 4; count of bases not matched to a gene: 7. This CDR3 has 16 residues. The CDR3 DNA reads as TGTGCCAGCAGCGTGGACGCGGGGACAGGGGGCTATGGCTACACCTTC. Residues: CASSVDAGTGGYGYTF. Variable domain in full (rest from reference TRBV9 and TRBJ1-2): DSGVTQTPKHLITATGQRVTLRCSPRSGDLSVYWYQQSLDQGLQFLIQYYNGEERAKGNILERFSAQQFPDLHSELNLSSLELGDSALYFCASSVDAGTGGYGYTFGSGTRLTVV.

V gene TRBV6-1 combines with J gene TRBJ1-1, with D unresolved. The CDR3 contains 15 residues. V lost 4 bases and J 5 bases, leaving 17 bases between the germline ends. Germline CDR1 is MNHNS and CDR2 is SASEGT. The CDR3 DNA is TGTGCCAGCAGTGTGGGTGGGGAGTCACGGACTGAAGCTTTCTTT. Its protein is CASSVGGESRTEAFF.